This T cell receptor beta chain was observed in a study of cytomegalovirus exposure and HLA in healthy donors. Per germline, CDR1 SGHVS and CDR2 FQNEAQ. This CDR3 region has 16 residues. V was cut by 2 bases and J by 0 bases, with 11 bases left in between. The PCR employed 60 Vbeta primers together with 13 Jbeta primers. TCRdb's table, derived via immunoSEQ multiplex PCR, lists solely in-frame clones and lacks some. The table records roughly 120,000 clones, under 80% of them present only once. The sequence came from a man aged 55 to 70 in good health and CMV-seropositive. The V call is TRBV7-8, the J call TRBJ1-5; D gene ambiguous. The sequencing input was PBMCs. For the CDR3, the DNA is TGTGCCAGCAGCTTACTACCAGGCTTTAGCAATCAGCCCCAGCATTTT. Protein sequence: CASSLLPGFSNQPQHF.